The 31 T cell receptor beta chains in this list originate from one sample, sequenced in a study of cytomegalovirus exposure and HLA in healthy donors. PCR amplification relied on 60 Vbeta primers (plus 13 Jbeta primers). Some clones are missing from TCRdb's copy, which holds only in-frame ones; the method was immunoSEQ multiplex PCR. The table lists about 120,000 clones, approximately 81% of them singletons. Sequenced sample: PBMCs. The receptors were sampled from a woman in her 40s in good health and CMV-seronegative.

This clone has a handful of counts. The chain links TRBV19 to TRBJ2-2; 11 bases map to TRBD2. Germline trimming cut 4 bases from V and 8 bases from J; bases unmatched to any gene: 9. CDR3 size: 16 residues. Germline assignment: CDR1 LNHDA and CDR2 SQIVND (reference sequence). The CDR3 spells CASSTRLAGLFGELFF. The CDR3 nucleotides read TGTGCCAGTAGTACCAGACTAGCGGGATTGTTTGGGGAGCTGTTTTTT.

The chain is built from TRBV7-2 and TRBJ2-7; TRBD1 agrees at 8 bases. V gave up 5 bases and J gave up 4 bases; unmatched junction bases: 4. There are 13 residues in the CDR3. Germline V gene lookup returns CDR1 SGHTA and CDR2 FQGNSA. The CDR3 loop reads CASSPGTGYEQYF. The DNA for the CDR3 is TGTGCCAGCAGCCCCGGGACAGGATACGAGCAGTACTTC.

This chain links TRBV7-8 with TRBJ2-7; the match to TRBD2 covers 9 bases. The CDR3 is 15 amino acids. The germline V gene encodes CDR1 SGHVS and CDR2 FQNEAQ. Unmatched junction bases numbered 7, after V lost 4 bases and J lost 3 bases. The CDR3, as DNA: TGTGCCAGCAGCTCCTTGGCGGGGGGGAGCTACGAGCAGTACTTC. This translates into CASSSLAGGSYEQYF.

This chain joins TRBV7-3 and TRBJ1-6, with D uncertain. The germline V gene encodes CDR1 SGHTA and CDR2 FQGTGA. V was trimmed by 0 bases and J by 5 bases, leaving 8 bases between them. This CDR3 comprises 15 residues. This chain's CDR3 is CASSLTAGDNSPLHF. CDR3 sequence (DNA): TGTGCCAGCAGCTTAACGGCAGGCGATAATTCACCCCTCCACTTT.

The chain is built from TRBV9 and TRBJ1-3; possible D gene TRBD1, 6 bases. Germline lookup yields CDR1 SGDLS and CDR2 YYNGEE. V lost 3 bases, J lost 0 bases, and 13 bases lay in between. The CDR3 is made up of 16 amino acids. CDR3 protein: CASSDRDTISGNTIYF. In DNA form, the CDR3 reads TGTGCCAGCAGCGACCGGGACACAATCTCTGGAAACACCATATATTTT.

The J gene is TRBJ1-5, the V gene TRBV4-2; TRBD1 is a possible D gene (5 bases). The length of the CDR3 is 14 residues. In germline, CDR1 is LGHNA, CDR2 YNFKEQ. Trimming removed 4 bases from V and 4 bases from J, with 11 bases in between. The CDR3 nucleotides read TGTGCCAGCAGCCCCGAAGGGGTTAATCAGCCCCAGCATTTT. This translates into CASSPEGVNQPQHF.

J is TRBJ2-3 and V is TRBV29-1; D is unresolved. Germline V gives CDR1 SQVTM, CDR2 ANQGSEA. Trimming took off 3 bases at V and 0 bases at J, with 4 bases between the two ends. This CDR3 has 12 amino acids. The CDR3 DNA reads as TGCAGCGTTGAGAGTAGCACAGATACGCAGTATTTT. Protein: CSVESSTDTQYF.

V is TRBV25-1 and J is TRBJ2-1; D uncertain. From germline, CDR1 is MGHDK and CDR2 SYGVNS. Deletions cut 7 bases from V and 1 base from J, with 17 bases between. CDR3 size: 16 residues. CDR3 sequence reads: CASTPSEKASYNEQFF. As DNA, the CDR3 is TGTGCCAGCACCCCGAGTGAAAAAGCATCCTACAATGAGCAGTTCTTC.

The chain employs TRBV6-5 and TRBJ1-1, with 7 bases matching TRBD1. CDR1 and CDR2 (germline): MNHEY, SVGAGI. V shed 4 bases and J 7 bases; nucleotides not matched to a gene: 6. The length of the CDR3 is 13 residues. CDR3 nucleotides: TGTGCCAGCAGTTCCCGGGACAGTAATGAAGCTTTCTTT. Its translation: CASSSRDSNEAFF.

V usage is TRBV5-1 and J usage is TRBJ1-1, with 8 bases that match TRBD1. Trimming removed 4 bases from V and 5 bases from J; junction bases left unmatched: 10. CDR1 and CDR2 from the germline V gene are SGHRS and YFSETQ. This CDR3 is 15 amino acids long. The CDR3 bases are TGCGCCAGCAGCACCCCCGGGACAGGTAGGACTGAAGCTTTCTTT. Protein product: CASSTPGTGRTEAFF.

CDR3 sequence reads: CASRGTSGSPYEQYF. The CDR3 nucleotides are TGTGCCAGCAGGGGAACTAGCGGGAGTCCCTACGAGCAGTACTTC. The chain recombines TRBV27 with TRBJ2-7; 11 nucleotides line up with TRBD2. This CDR3 comprises 15 residues. V was clipped by 6 bases and J by 2 bases; unmatched bases: 6. Germline values: CDR1 MNHEY, CDR2 SMNVEV (reference sequence).

The CDR3 here is CASSLMGASYNEQFF. CDR3 DNA: TGCGCCAGCAGCTTGATGGGAGCCTCCTACAATGAGCAGTTCTTC. The V and J genes are TRBV5-1 and TRBJ2-1, with D possibly TRBD2 on 5 matching bases. This CDR3 region has 15 residues. The germline V gene has CDR1 SGHRS and CDR2 YFSETQ. With 1 base removed from V and 0 bases from J, the gap between germline ends came to 8 bases. Full variable domain (rest looked up from reference TRBV5-1 and TRBJ2-1): KAGVTQTPRYLIKTRGQQVTLSCSPISGHRSVSWYQQTPGQGLQFLFEYFSETQRNKGNFPGRFSGRQFSNSRSEMNVSTLELGDSALYLCASSLMGASYNEQFFGPGTRLTVL.

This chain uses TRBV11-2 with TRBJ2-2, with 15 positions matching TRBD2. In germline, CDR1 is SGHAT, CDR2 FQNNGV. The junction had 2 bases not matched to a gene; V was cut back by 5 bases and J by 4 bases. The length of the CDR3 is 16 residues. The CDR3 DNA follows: TGTGCCAGCAGCGCGGGACTAGCGGGAGGCACCGGGGAGCTGTTTTTT. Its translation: CASSAGLAGGTGELFF. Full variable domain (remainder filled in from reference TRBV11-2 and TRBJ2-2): EAGVAQSPRYKIIEKRQSVAFWCNPISGHATLYWYQQILGQGPKLLIQFQNNGVVDDSQLPKDRFSAERLKGVDSTLKIQPAKLEDSAVYLCASSAGLAGGTGELFFGEGSRLTVL.

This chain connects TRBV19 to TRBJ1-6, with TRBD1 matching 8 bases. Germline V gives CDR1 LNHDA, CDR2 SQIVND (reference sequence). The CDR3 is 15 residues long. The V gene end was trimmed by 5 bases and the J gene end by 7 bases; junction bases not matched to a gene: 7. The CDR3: CASSAPGGGNSPLHF. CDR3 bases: TGTGCCAGTAGTGCACCAGGGGGCGGGAATTCACCCCTCCACTTT.

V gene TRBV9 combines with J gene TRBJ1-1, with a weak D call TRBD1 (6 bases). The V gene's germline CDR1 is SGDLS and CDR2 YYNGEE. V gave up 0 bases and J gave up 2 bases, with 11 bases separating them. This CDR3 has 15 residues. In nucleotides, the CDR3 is TGTGCCAGCAGCGTAGAGGGGGGGGGAAACACTGAAGCTTTCTTT. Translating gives CASSVEGGGNTEAFF.

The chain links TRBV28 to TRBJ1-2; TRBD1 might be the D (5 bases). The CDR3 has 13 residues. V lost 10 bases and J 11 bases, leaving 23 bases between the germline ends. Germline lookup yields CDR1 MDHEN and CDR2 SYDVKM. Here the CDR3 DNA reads TGTGCCACCGGTAGCGGGACGGGTGTCTGGTACACCTTC. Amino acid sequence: CATGSGTGVWYTF.

CDR3 nucleotides: TGTGCCAGCAGCCCACTAGCGGCCTACAATGAGCAGTTCTTC. Translating gives CASSPLAAYNEQFF. V usage is TRBV7-3 and J usage is TRBJ2-1, with TRBD2 matching 8 bases. The CDR3 totals 14 residues. Unmatched junction bases numbered 2, after V lost 5 bases and J lost 2 bases. Per the germline V gene, CDR1 is SGHTA and CDR2 is FQGTGA.

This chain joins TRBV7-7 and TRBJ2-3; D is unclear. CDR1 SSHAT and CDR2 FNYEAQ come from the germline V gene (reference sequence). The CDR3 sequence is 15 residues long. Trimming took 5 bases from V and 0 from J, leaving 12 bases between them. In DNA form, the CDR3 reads TGTGCCAGCAGCCCTGGTCACGGGAGCACAGATACGCAGTATTTT. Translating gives CASSPGHGSTDTQYF.

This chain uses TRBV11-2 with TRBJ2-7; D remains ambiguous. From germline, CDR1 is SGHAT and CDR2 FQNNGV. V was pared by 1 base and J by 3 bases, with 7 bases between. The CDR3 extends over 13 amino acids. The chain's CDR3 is CASSLGAYYEQYF. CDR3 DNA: TGTGCCAGCAGCTTAGGCGCATACTACGAGCAGTACTTC.

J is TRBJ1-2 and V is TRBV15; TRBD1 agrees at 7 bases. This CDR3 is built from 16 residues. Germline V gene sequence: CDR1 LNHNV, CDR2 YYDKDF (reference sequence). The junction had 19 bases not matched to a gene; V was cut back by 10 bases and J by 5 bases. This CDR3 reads CARTEIQGGRGYGYTF. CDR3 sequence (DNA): TGTGCCAGGACGGAGATCCAGGGGGGCAGGGGGTATGGCTACACCTTC.

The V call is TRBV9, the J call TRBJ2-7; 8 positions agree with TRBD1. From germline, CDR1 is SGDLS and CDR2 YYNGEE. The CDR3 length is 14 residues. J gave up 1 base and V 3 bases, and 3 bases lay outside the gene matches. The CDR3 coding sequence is TGTGCCAGCAGCGCGACAGGGGTGTCCTACGAGCAGTACTTC. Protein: CASSATGVSYEQYF.

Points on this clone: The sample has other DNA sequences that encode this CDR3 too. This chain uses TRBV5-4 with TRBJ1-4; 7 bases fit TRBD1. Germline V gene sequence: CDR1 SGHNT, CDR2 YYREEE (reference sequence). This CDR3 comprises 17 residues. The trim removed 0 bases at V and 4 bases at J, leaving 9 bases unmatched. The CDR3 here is CASSLAGGGLNNEKLFF. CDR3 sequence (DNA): TGTGCCAGCAGCTTGGCCGGAGGGGGCTTGAATAATGAAAAACTGTTTTTT.

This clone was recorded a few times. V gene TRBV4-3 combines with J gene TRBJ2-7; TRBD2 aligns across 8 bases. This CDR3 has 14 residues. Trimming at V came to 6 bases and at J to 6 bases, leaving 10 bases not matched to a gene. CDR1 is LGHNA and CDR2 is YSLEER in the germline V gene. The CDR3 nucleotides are TGCGCCAGCAGTCACCCAGCGGGAGTCCGCGAGCAGTACTTC. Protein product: CASSHPAGVREQYF.

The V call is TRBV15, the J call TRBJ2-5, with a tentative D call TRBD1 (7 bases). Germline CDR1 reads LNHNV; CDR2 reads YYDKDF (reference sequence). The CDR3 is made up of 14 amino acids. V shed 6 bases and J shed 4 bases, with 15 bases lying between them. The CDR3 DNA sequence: TGTGCCACCAGGGAGGGGGCGGGCGTAGAGACCCAGTACTTC. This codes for CATREGAGVETQYF.

The CDR3 here is CASSLRQGNTEAFF. The DNA for the CDR3 is TGTGCCAGCAGCTTACGACAGGGGAACACTGAAGCTTTCTTT. V usage is TRBV7-8 and J usage is TRBJ1-1; 7 bases agree with TRBD1. CDR1 is SGHVS, CDR2 FQNEAQ, per germline. Trimming took 2 bases from V and 1 from J; bases not matched to a gene: 1. CDR3 length: 14 amino acids.

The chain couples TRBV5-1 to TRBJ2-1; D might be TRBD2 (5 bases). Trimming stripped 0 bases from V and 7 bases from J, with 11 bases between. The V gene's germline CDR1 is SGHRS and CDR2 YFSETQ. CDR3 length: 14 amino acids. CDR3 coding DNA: TGCGCCAGCAGCTTGGCGGGGATGTGGAATGAGCAGTTCTTC. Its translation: CASSLAGMWNEQFF.

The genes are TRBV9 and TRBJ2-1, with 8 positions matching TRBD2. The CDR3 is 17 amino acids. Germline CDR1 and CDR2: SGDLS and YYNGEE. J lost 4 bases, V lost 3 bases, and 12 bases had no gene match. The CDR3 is CASSALTSRGAYNEQFF. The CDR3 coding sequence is TGTGCCAGCAGCGCCTTGACTTCGCGGGGGGCATACAATGAGCAGTTCTTC. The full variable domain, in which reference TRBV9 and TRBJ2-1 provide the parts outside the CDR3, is DSGVTQTPKHLITATGQRVTLRCSPRSGDLSVYWYQQSLDQGLQFLIQYYNGEERAKGNILERFSAQQFPDLHSELNLSSLELGDSALYFCASSALTSRGAYNEQFFGPGTRLTVL.

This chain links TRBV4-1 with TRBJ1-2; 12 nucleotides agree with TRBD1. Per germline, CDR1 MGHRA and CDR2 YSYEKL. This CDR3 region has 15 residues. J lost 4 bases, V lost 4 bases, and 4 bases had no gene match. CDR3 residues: CASSPGQGAPYGYTF. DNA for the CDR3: TGCGCCAGCAGCCCGGGACAGGGGGCCCCCTATGGCTACACCTTC.

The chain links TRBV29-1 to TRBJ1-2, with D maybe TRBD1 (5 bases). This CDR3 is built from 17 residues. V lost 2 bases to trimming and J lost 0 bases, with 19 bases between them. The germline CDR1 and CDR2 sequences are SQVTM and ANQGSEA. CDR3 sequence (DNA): TGCAGCGTTGAATTGTGGTCAAACGGGGGAGCTAACTATGGCTACACCTTC. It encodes CSVELWSNGGANYGYTF. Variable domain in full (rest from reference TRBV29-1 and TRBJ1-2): SAVISQKPSRDICQRGTSLTIQCQVDSQVTMMFWYRQQPGQSLTLIATANQGSEATYESGFVIDKFPISRPNLTFSTLTVSNMSPEDSSIYLCSVELWSNGGANYGYTFGSGTRLTVV.

The CDR3 sequence is CASSQDRGGNTEAFF. The CDR3 region has the DNA TGCGCCAGCAGCCAAGATCGCGGGGGGAACACTGAAGCTTTCTTT. The chain has TRBV4-3 and TRBJ1-1, with a possible D match to TRBD1 (5 bases). V was pared by 0 bases and J by 1 base, with 9 bases between. The germline gives CDR1 LGHNA, CDR2 YSLEER. This CDR3 has 15 amino acids.

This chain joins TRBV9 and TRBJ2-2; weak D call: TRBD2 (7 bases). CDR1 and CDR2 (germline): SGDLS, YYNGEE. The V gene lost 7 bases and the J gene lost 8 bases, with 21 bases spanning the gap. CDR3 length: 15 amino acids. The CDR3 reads CASGRGGGGSGELFF. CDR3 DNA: TGTGCCAGCGGAAGGGGGGGCGGCGGTTCGGGGGAGCTGTTTTTT.